The clone carrying this TCR beta chain was found a few times. The CDR3 extends over 14 amino acids. Germline CDR1 is SNHLY and CDR2 is FYNNEI. V was shortened by 2 bases and J by 2 bases, with 9 bases between the two germline ends. PCR was performed a second time for about 7 to 11 cycles using a sample-barcoded 5' primer and a J-beta primer mix. TCRdb used MiXCR to reprocess the 5' RACE reads, holding one entry per CDR3 protein. Of 1.5 million or so distinct CDR3 sequences detected, roughly two fifths appear once; the ten largest clones hold under 5%. This sample is drawn from a study of blood T cells in healthy people across ages.

The material sequenced was blood. This receptor was identified in a woman aged 18-30 years in good health. V gene TRBV2 combines with J gene TRBJ1-2; no reliable D call. Here the CDR3 DNA reads TGTGCCAGCAGTGAAACGCAGACCAACTATGGCTACACCTTC. It is translated as CASSETQTNYGYTF.